A selection of T cell receptor beta chains follows, all from one sample in a study of cytomegalovirus exposure and HLA in healthy donors. Repertoires were generated with immunoSEQ multiplex PCR, while TCRdb's copy carries only in-frame clones and drops some. Of around 250,000 clones listed, about 90% are singletons. Sequenced sample: PBMCs. These receptors were collected from a woman in her 30s in good health and CMV-seronegative. Each CDR3 is given with its conserved first and last residue. A D gene is named only where the DNA matches it firmly. Not all rows give a size; the values are once, few, many and, for expanded clones, a class.

V gene,J gene,D gene,clone size,CDR3 DNA,CDR3 protein
TRBV4-1,TRBJ1-1,NA,NA,TGCGCCAGCAGCCAAGGGGAGGTTGGGGTTGAAGCTTTCTTT,CASSQGEVGVEAFF
TRBV6-1,TRBJ2-1,NA,NA,TGTGCCAGCAGCGTTAGGGACACCGGCAATGAGCAGTTCTTC,CASSVRDTGNEQFF
TRBV6-5,TRBJ1-1,NA,NA,TGTGCCAGCAGCGCACAGGGAGGGGTCACTGAAGCTTTCTTT,CASSAQGGVTEAFF
TRBV6-4,TRBJ1-1,NA,NA,TGTGCTCGGACCCCCAGGAACACTGAAGCTTTCTTT,CARTPRNTEAFF
TRBV13,TRBJ2-7,TRBD1,NA,TGTGCCAGCAGCTTAAAAGACAGGGCCTACGAGCAGTACTTC,CASSLKDRAYEQYF
TRBV18,TRBJ2-7,TRBD2,NA,TGTGCCAGCTCACCAGAAGTCGGGAGGGCCCTGGAGTACTTC,CASSPEVGRALEYF
TRBV6-5,TRBJ2-2,TRBD2,NA,TGTGCCAGCAGTCGACTAGCGGCGAACACCGGGGAGCTGTTTTTT,CASSRLAANTGELFF
TRBV6-5,TRBJ1-4,NA,NA,TGTGCCAGCAGCCTAGACAGGGAAAAACTGTTTTTT,CASSLDREKLFF
TRBV7-6,TRBJ2-7,TRBD1,NA,TGTGCCAGCAGCAACGGATGGGACAGCTCCTACGAGCAGTACTTC,CASSNGWDSSYEQYF
TRBV18,TRBJ1-2,TRBD1,once,TGTGCCAGCTCACCCCTAGGACAGGGGAGAGTTAATGGCTACACCTTC,CASSPLGQGRVNGYTF
TRBV19,TRBJ1-1,TRBD1,NA,TGTGCCAGCTCCGGGACAGGGTATTCACTCACTGAAGCTTTCTTT,CASSGTGYSLTEAFF
TRBV7-9,TRBJ2-3,TRBD2,NA,TGTGCCAGCAGCTTATTATTAACTAGCGGAAGCACAGATACGCAGTATTTT,CASSLLLTSGSTDTQYF
TRBV4-2,TRBJ2-3,TRBD1,once,TGTGCCAGCAGCGGGGGAAAACAGGGGGCGCTTAGCACAGATACGCAGTATTTT,CASSGGKQGALSTDTQYF
TRBV9,TRBJ2-2,TRBD2,NA,TGTGCCAGCAGCGTAGGGGCTAGCGGGACAAACACCGGGGAGCTGTTTTTT,CASSVGASGTNTGELFF
TRBV2,TRBJ2-5,TRBD1,NA,TGTGCCAGCAGTGACTCGGGACAGGGGTCCGAGACCCAGTACTTC,CASSDSGQGSETQYF
TRBV2,TRBJ2-7,NA,NA,TGTGCCAGCAGTGAAGAGGTGCGGTACGAGCAGTACTTC,CASSEEVRYEQYF
TRBV5-4,TRBJ2-1,TRBD1,NA,TGTGCCAGCAGCTTGGCCGGGACAGGCTCCTACAATGAGCAGTTCTTC,CASSLAGTGSYNEQFF
TRBV9,TRBJ2-7,TRBD2,NA,TGTGCCAGCAGCGTAGGAGGGACTAGCCCTTCCTACGAGCAGTACTTC,CASSVGGTSPSYEQYF
TRBV30,TRBJ1-2,TRBD1,NA,TGTGCCTGGGCGGAATTTCCCACAGGGGGCGCCGACTATGGCTACACCTTC,CAWAEFPTGGADYGYTF
TRBV9,TRBJ2-1,NA,NA,TGTGCCAGCAGCGCCTTGGTGAGCTCCTACAATGAGCAGTTCTTC,CASSALVSSYNEQFF
TRBV7-6,TRBJ2-5,NA,NA,TGTGCCAGCAGCCCCTCGGAGACCCAGTACTTC,CASSPSETQYF
TRBV5-4,TRBJ2-5,NA,NA,TGTGCCAGCAGCTTCGACGCTAGGGAGACCCAGTACTTC,CASSFDARETQYF
TRBV7-6,TRBJ2-5,NA,NA,TGTGCCAGCAGCTTACCTGACAGGGAGGTCATAGGGGAGACCCAGTACTTC,CASSLPDREVIGETQYF
TRBV4-3,TRBJ2-3,TRBD2,NA,TGCGCCAGCAGCCAAGATCTAGGACTAGCGGAAACAGATACGCAGTATTTT,CASSQDLGLAETDTQYF
TRBV18,TRBJ2-1,TRBD2,NA,TGTGCCAGCTCACCGGGACTAGAGGATGAGCAGTTCTTC,CASSPGLEDEQFF
TRBV5-5,TRBJ2-7,NA,NA,TGTGCCAGCAGTTACGGGGTGAATGAGCAGTACTTC,CASSYGVNEQYF
TRBV10-3,TRBJ2-2,TRBD1,NA,TGTGCCATCAGTGCTTTGGACAGGGGCACCGGGGAGCTGTTTTTT,CAISALDRGTGELFF
TRBV15,TRBJ1-2,NA,NA,TGTGCCACCAGCAGAGAGGCCGCTTATGGCTACACCTTC,CATSREAAYGYTF
TRBV7-8,TRBJ2-7,NA,once,TGTGCCAGCAGCTTATACCCGGTCCCCAAAAACGAGCAGTACTTC,CASSLYPVPKNEQYF
TRBV19,TRBJ1-2,NA,NA,TGTGCCAGTAGTATTGGGATCAGCTATGGCTACACCTTC,CASSIGISYGYTF
TRBV28,TRBJ2-7,TRBD1,NA,TGTGCCAGCAGGGGGACAGGGGACTACGAGCAGTACTTC,CASRGTGDYEQYF
TRBV7-3,TRBJ2-3,NA,NA,TGTGCCAGCAGCTCCCTAGGGGCGGTTATAAGCACAGATACGCAGTATTTT,CASSSLGAVISTDTQYF
TRBV18,TRBJ2-7,TRBD2,NA,TGTGCCAGCTCACTCTTGACTAGCGGGAGCTACGAGCAGTACTTC,CASSLLTSGSYEQYF
TRBV7-3,TRBJ2-1,TRBD2,NA,TGTGCCAGCAGCTTATCGGGCGGGAGGGCCTTCAATGAGCAGTTCTTC,CASSLSGGRAFNEQFF
TRBV5-1,TRBJ2-5,TRBD2,once,TGCGCCAGCAGCTCCGAAGGAGCGGGAGGGGGGGAGACCCAGTACTTC,CASSSEGAGGGETQYF
TRBV27,TRBJ2-5,NA,once,TGTGCCAGCAGGACGGTGGCCCAAGAGACCCAGTACTTC,CASRTVAQETQYF
TRBV13,TRBJ2-7,NA,NA,TGTGCCAGCAGCTTTACAAACTTAGGGGGACGCTACGAGCAGTACTTC,CASSFTNLGGRYEQYF
TRBV6-5,TRBJ1-5,NA,once,TGTGCCAGCAGTTACGACTTTGGTCAGCCCCAGCATTTT,CASSYDFGQPQHF
TRBV5-6,TRBJ2-1,NA,NA,TGTGCCAGCAGCTTATCGACATACAATGAGCAGTTCTTC,CASSLSTYNEQFF
TRBV10-2,TRBJ1-2,NA,NA,TGCGCCAGCAGTCCCTCCCAGGGGAACTATGGCTACACCTTC,CASSPSQGNYGYTF
TRBV29-1,TRBJ2-5,TRBD1,NA,TGCAGCGTCCCCATAATAACCGGGACAGGGTACCAAGAGACCCAGTACTTC,CSVPIITGTGYQETQYF
TRBV7-3,TRBJ2-3,NA,NA,TGTGCCAGCAGCTTCCAGCACCCGGATACGCAGTATTTT,CASSFQHPDTQYF
TRBV6-5,TRBJ2-2,TRBD2,NA,TGTGCCAGCAGTGCACTAGCGGGAGTCCCCGGGGAGCTGTTTTTT,CASSALAGVPGELFF
TRBV5-4,TRBJ2-7,NA,NA,TGTGCCAGCAGCGGTGCCGACGAGCAGTACTTC,CASSGADEQYF
TRBV28,TRBJ2-1,NA,NA,TGTGCCAGCAGTTTGGGCGGGATGTTTGAGCAGTTCTTC,CASSLGGMFEQFF
TRBV7-3,TRBJ2-1,TRBD2,once,TGTGCCAGCGGACCCGGGACTAGCCTGGATGAGCAGTTCTTC,CASGPGTSLDEQFF
TRBV10-1,TRBJ1-2,NA,NA,TGCGCCAGCAGGGGGCAGGGGAGAATAAGCTACACCTTC,CASRGQGRISYTF
TRBV28,TRBJ2-7,NA,NA,TGTGCCAGCAGGATTGACAAATTCACTACCTACGAGCAGTACTTC,CASRIDKFTTYEQYF
TRBV7-2,TRBJ2-7,NA,NA,TGTGCCAGCAGCTTAAAGGAGCGATCATCGACCTACGAGCAGTACTTC,CASSLKERSSTYEQYF
TRBV30,TRBJ2-7,NA,NA,TGTGCCTGGAGTGACCCGGCGAGGTCCTACGAGCAGTACTTC,CAWSDPARSYEQYF
TRBV9,TRBJ2-1,NA,NA,TGTGCCAGCAGCCCTATGAGCGCCTACAATGAGCAGTTCTTC,CASSPMSAYNEQFF
TRBV29-1,TRBJ2-2,NA,NA,TGCAGCGTCCAAGGACAGAACACCGGGGAGCTGTTTTTT,CSVQGQNTGELFF
TRBV19,TRBJ1-2,NA,NA,TGTGCCAGTAGTGTAACAGGGAACTTAAACTATGGCTACACCTTC,CASSVTGNLNYGYTF
TRBV9,TRBJ2-5,NA,NA,TGTGCCAGCAGCGCCGCCACTGGGGGGACCCAGTACTTC,CASSAATGGTQYF
TRBV6-1,TRBJ2-3,NA,NA,TGTGCCAGCAGTGTCGGGCCCTTACCCACAGATACGCAGTATTTT,CASSVGPLPTDTQYF
TRBV9,TRBJ2-7,NA,NA,TGTGCCAGCAGCGTAGGGACGGGGAGGAGCGAGCAGTACTTC,CASSVGTGRSEQYF
TRBV7-2,TRBJ2-4,NA,NA,TGTGCCAGCAGCTCGTCGTCGCACATTCAGTACTTC,CASSSSSHIQYF